This section outlines one TCR beta chain sequence together with its context. The CDR3 consists of 15 residues. Germline assignment: CDR1 WNHNN and CDR2 SYGVQD (reference sequence). The ends lost 3 bases at V and 5 bases at J; junction bases unmatched: 7. This sample is drawn from a study of blood T cell repertoires in COVID-19. Sequenced by immunoSEQ multiplex PCR; TCRdb stores in-frame clones only, minus some. This table has 190,000 or so clones, 78% appearing once. Sequenced sample: peripheral blood. This TCR was recovered from an elderly woman with active or convalescent COVID-19. This chain joins TRBV10-1 and TRBJ2-5; 9 positions match TRBD2. The CDR3 DNA is TGCGCCAGCAGTGACTCTAGCGGGGAGGGGGAGACCCAGTACTTC. Its protein product is CASSDSSGEGETQYF.